A selection of T cell receptor beta chains follows, all from one sample in a study of PD-L1 blockade in urothelial cancer. Sequencing was performed with immunoSEQ multiplex PCR; in TCRdb, only in-frame clones are kept and a portion is missing. The sample lists about 84,000 clones; roughly 80% were seen once. The sequences come from PBMCs, collected around atezolizumab (anti-PD-L1) treatment. The receptors shown here come from a man between 70 and 80 years old with urothelial cancer. CDR3s include the opening cysteine and the closing phenylalanine or tryptophan. A D gene is named only where the DNA matches it firmly. Some rows mark clone size as missing; the rest say once, few, many or name a class of expanded clone.

CDR3 protein: CASSHGQGPETQYF
CDR3 DNA: TGTGCCAGCAGCCACGGACAGGGGCCAGAGACCCAGTACTTC
J gene: TRBJ2-5
clone size: .
V gene: TRBV5-5
D gene: TRBD1

CDR3 protein: CASSEARQGAFF
CDR3 DNA: TGTGCCAGCAGTGAAGCGCGACAGGGAGCTTTCTTT
J gene: TRBJ1-1
clone size: few
V gene: TRBV2
D gene: TRBD1

CDR3 protein: CASSMGQGGGETQYF
CDR3 DNA: TGTGCCAGTAGTATGGGACAGGGGGGTGGTGAGACCCAGTACTTC
J gene: TRBJ2-5
clone size: once
V gene: TRBV19
D gene: TRBD1

CDR3 protein: CASSEYGAGEKYEQYF
CDR3 DNA: TGTGCCAGCAGTGAATACGGTGCGGGAGAGAAATACGAGCAGTACTTC
J gene: TRBJ2-7
clone size: .
V gene: TRBV25-1
D gene: TRBD2

CDR3 protein: CASSATLGTAYNEKLFF
CDR3 DNA: TGTGCCAGTAGTGCTACACTCGGGACAGCCTATAATGAAAAACTGTTTTTT
J gene: TRBJ1-4
clone size: .
V gene: TRBV19
D gene: TRBD1

CDR3 protein: CASSKSAGIYNEQFF
CDR3 DNA: TGTGCCAGCAGCAAAAGCGCCGGAATCTACAATGAGCAGTTCTTC
J gene: TRBJ2-1
clone size: few
V gene: TRBV21-1
D gene: .

CDR3 protein: CASSLGGEPSYNEQFF
CDR3 DNA: TGTGCCAGCAGCCTCGGGGGGGAGCCATCATACAATGAGCAGTTCTTC
J gene: TRBJ2-1
clone size: .
V gene: TRBV5-4
D gene: TRBD2

CDR3 protein: CSVALSSGISTDTQYF
CDR3 DNA: TGCAGCGTTGCCTTGTCTAGCGGGATTAGCACAGATACGCAGTATTTT
J gene: TRBJ2-3
clone size: .
V gene: TRBV29-1
D gene: TRBD2

CDR3 protein: CASSHSGSGAYEQYF
CDR3 DNA: TGTGCCAGCAGTCATAGCGGGAGCGGGGCCTACGAGCAGTACTTC
J gene: TRBJ2-7
clone size: once
V gene: TRBV6-6
D gene: TRBD2

CDR3 protein: CASSDWTGSRAFF
CDR3 DNA: TGTGCCAGCAGTGACTGGACAGGGAGTCGGGCTTTCTTT
J gene: TRBJ1-1
clone size: .
V gene: TRBV6-4
D gene: TRBD1

CDR3 protein: CASSIERQGDYGYTF
CDR3 DNA: TGTGCCAGTAGTATAGAACGACAGGGGGACTATGGCTACACCTTC
J gene: TRBJ1-2
clone size: .
V gene: TRBV19
D gene: TRBD1

CDR3 protein: CASSSEGQGPIYEQYF
CDR3 DNA: TGTGCCAGCAGTTCCGAGGGACAGGGGCCTATCTACGAGCAGTACTTC
J gene: TRBJ2-7
clone size: .
V gene: TRBV6-5
D gene: TRBD1

CDR3 protein: CASSLSLGVNTGELFF
CDR3 DNA: TGCGCCAGCAGCTTGTCTTTAGGGGTGAACACCGGGGAGCTGTTTTTT
J gene: TRBJ2-2
clone size: once
V gene: TRBV5-1
D gene: .

CDR3 protein: CASSLASGGLTEAFF
CDR3 DNA: TGCGCCAGCAGCTTGGCCAGCGGGGGGCTCACTGAAGCTTTCTTT
J gene: TRBJ1-1
clone size: once
V gene: TRBV5-1
D gene: .

CDR3 protein: CASSESGALIDEQYF
CDR3 DNA: TGCGCCAGCAGTGAGTCGGGGGCCTTGATAGACGAGCAGTACTTC
J gene: TRBJ2-7
clone size: few
V gene: TRBV10-1
D gene: .

CDR3 protein: CSGTGRNGYTF
CDR3 DNA: TGCAGCGGGACAGGGAGAAATGGCTACACCTTC
J gene: TRBJ1-2
clone size: .
V gene: TRBV29-1
D gene: TRBD1

CDR3 protein: CSVNSDRGGSNTQYF
CDR3 DNA: TGCAGCGTCAACTCCGACAGGGGAGGGAGTAATACGCAGTATTTT
J gene: TRBJ2-3
clone size: .
V gene: TRBV29-1
D gene: .

CDR3 protein: CASSLSPRIYGYTF
CDR3 DNA: TGTGCCAGCAGCTTAAGCCCGAGGATCTATGGCTACACCTTC
J gene: TRBJ1-2
clone size: .
V gene: TRBV7-2
D gene: .

CDR3 protein: CASSAMTSGGRSSYNEQFF
CDR3 DNA: TGTGCCAGCAGCGCCATGACTAGCGGGGGCAGAAGCTCCTACAATGAGCAGTTCTTC
J gene: TRBJ2-1
clone size: .
V gene: TRBV9
D gene: TRBD2

CDR3 protein: CASSPEGAGTDTQYF
CDR3 DNA: TGTGCCAGCTCACCTGAGGGGGCCGGCACAGATACGCAGTATTTT
J gene: TRBJ2-3
clone size: .
V gene: TRBV18
D gene: TRBD1

CDR3 protein: CASSYQRGSEQFF
CDR3 DNA: TGTGCCAGCAGTTACCAGCGGGGTAGTGAGCAGTTCTTC
J gene: TRBJ2-1
clone size: .
V gene: TRBV6-5
D gene: TRBD2

CDR3 protein: CASRPDSYGYTF
CDR3 DNA: TGTGCCAGCAGACCGGACAGCTATGGCTACACCTTC
J gene: TRBJ1-2
clone size: .
V gene: TRBV7-2
D gene: .

CDR3 protein: CASSQEWTGFSPLHF
CDR3 DNA: TGCGCCAGCAGCCAAGAATGGACAGGGTTTTCACCCCTCCACTTT
J gene: TRBJ1-6
clone size: .
V gene: TRBV4-3
D gene: TRBD1

CDR3 protein: CASSLAAGGADTQYF
CDR3 DNA: TGTGCCAGCAGCTTGGCAGCGGGGGGGGCAGATACGCAGTATTTT
J gene: TRBJ2-3
clone size: .
V gene: TRBV5-6
D gene: TRBD2